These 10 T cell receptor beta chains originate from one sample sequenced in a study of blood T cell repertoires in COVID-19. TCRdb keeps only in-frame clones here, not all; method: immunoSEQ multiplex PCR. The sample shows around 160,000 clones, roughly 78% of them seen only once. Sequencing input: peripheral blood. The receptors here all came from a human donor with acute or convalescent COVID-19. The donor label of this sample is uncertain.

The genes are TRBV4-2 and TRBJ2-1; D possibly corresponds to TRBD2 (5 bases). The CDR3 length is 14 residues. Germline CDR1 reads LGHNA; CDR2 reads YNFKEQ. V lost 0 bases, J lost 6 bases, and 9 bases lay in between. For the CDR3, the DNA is TGTGCCAGCAGCCAAGATCCGACTATCAATGAGCAGTTCTTC. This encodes CASSQDPTINEQFF.

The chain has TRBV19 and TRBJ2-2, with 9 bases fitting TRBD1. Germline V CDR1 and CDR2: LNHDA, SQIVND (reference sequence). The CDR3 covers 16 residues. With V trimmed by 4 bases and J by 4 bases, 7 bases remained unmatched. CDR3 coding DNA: TGTGCCAGTAGTACCAGAGCGGGACAGGGCACCGGGGAGCTGTTTTTT. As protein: CASSTRAGQGTGELFF.

CDR3 protein: CASSDNWGANEKLFF. The CDR3, as DNA: TGTGCCAGCTCAGATAATTGGGGAGCTAATGAAAAACTGTTTTTT. The rearrangement joins TRBV18 to TRBJ1-4; D uncertain. CDR1 and CDR2 from the germline V gene are KGHSH and LQKENI. This CDR3 comprises 15 residues. The V gene lost 5 bases and the J gene lost 3 bases, with 13 bases spanning the gap.

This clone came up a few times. CDR3 sequence reads: CASCVWTGGPMNTEAFF. The CDR3 DNA reads as TGTGCCAGCTGCGTCTGGACAGGGGGCCCCATGAACACTGAAGCTTTCTTT. The chain has TRBV11-2 and TRBJ1-1, with TRBD1 matching 11 bases. Germline lookup yields CDR1 SGHAT and CDR2 FQNNGV. V gave up 8 bases and J gave up 0 bases; unmatched junction bases: 11. The CDR3 consists of 17 residues.

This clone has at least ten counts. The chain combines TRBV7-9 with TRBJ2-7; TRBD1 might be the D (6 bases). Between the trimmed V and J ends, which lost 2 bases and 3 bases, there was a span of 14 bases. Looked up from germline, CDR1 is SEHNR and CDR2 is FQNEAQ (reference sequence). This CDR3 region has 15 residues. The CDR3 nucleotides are TGTGCCAGCAGCTTAAGGACAGATAGGAGCTACGAGCAGTACTTC. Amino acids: CASSLRTDRSYEQYF.

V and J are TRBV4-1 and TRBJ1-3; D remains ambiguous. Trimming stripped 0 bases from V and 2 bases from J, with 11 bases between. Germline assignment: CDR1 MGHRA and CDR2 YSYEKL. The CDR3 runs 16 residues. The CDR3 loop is CASSQEPPPAGNTIYF. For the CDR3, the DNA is TGCGCCAGCAGCCAAGAACCACCTCCGGCTGGAAACACCATATATTTT.

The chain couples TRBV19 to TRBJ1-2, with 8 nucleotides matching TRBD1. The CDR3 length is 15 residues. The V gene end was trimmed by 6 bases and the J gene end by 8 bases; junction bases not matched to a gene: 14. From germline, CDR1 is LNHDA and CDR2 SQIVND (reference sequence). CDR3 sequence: CASSRLRGQRLGYTF. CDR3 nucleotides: TGTGCCAGTAGCCGACTCAGGGGGCAACGACTCGGCTACACCTTC.

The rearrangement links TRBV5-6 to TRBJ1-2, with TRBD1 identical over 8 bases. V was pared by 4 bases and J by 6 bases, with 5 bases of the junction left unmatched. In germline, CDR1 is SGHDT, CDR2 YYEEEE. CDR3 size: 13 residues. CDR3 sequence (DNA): TGTGCCAGCAGCGTGGACAGGGTGGATGGCTACACCTTC. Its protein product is CASSVDRVDGYTF.

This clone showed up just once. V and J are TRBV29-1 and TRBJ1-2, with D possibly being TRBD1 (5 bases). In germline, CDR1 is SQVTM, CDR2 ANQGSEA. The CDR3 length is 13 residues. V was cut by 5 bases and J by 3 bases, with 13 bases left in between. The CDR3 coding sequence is TGCAGCGTTTCCAAGGGGAGGGACTATGGCTACACCTTC. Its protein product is CSVSKGRDYGYTF.

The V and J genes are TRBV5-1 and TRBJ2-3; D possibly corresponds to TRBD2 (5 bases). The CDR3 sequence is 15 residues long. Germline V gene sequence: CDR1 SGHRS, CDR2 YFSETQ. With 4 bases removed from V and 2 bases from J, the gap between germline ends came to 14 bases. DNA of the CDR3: TGCGCCAGCAGCCCCGGACTGGATCCCACAGATACGCAGTATTTT. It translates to CASSPGLDPTDTQYF. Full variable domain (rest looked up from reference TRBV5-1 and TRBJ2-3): KAGVTQTPRYLIKTRGQQVTLSCSPISGHRSVSWYQQTPGQGLQFLFEYFSETQRNKGNFPGRFSGRQFSNSRSEMNVSTLELGDSALYLCASSPGLDPTDTQYFGPGTRLTVL.